Listed below are T cell receptor beta chains from one sample, sequenced in a study of CD8 T cells in ankylosing spondylitis. TCRdb analysed the 5' RACE reads with MiXCR anew, one entry per CDR3 protein. The profile shows about 200,000 distinct CDR3 sequences, roughly 24% of them singletons. The sequenced sample was blood, either unsorted or a sorted T cell fraction (not recorded which). The receptors derive from a male donor with ankylosing spondylitis or in good health (not recorded which). Both conserved end residues are part of each CDR3. Fields, in order: V gene, clone size, D gene, J gene, CDR3 protein, CDR3 DNA. A D gene is named only where the DNA matches it firmly. The listing skips clone size in some rows; elsewhere it reads once, few, many or a size class.

V gene: TRBV20-1
clone size: many
D gene: TRBD2
J gene: TRBJ2-5
CDR3 protein: CSATPPAGGPEETQYF
CDR3 DNA: TGCAGTGCTACCCCCCCAGCGGGAGGGCCAGAGGAGACCCAGTACTTC

V gene: TRBV11-2
clone size: many
D gene: NA
J gene: TRBJ2-4
CDR3 protein: CASSLVLAGATAKNIQYF
CDR3 DNA: TGTGCCAGCAGCTTAGTACTTGCAGGGGCGACGGCCAAAAACATTCAGTACTTC

V gene: TRBV20-1
clone size: NA
D gene: NA
J gene: TRBJ2-3
CDR3 protein: CSAHSASTDTQYF
CDR3 DNA: TGCAGTGCCCATAGCGCTAGCACAGATACGCAGTATTTT

V gene: TRBV20-1
clone size: NA
D gene: TRBD2
J gene: TRBJ2-1
CDR3 protein: CSARVGSGSGYEQFF
CDR3 DNA: TGCAGTGCTAGAGTAGGTAGCGGGAGTGGGTATGAGCAGTTCTTC

V gene: TRBV20-1
clone size: NA
D gene: TRBD2
J gene: TRBJ2-1
CDR3 protein: CSAGGGGSFVDEQFF
CDR3 DNA: TGCAGTGCTGGGGGTGGCGGGAGTTTTGTCGATGAGCAGTTCTTC

V gene: TRBV5-5
clone size: many
D gene: NA
J gene: TRBJ1-5
CDR3 protein: CASSLERQPTQPQHF
CDR3 DNA: TGTGCCAGCAGCTTGGAAAGACAGCCAACCCAGCCCCAGCATTTT

V gene: TRBV5-1
clone size: many
D gene: TRBD2
J gene: TRBJ2-1
CDR3 protein: CASSLASGSLYNEQFF
CDR3 DNA: TGCGCCAGCAGCTTGGCTAGCGGGAGTCTCTACAATGAGCAGTTCTTC

V gene: TRBV20-1
clone size: NA
D gene: NA
J gene: TRBJ2-1
CDR3 protein: CSASSGKEDNEQFF
CDR3 DNA: TGCAGTGCTAGTTCGGGGAAGGAGGACAATGAGCAGTTCTTC

V gene: TRBV10-1
clone size: NA
D gene: NA
J gene: TRBJ2-1
CDR3 protein: CASSDQGLGEQFF
CDR3 DNA: TGCGCCAGCAGTGATCAGGGCCTTGGTGAGCAGTTCTTC

V gene: TRBV6-1
clone size: many
D gene: TRBD2
J gene: TRBJ2-3
CDR3 protein: CASRKAGRTDTQYF
CDR3 DNA: TGTGCCAGCAGGAAAGCGGGACGCACAGATACGCAGTATTTT

V gene: TRBV28
clone size: many
D gene: NA
J gene: TRBJ1-2
CDR3 protein: CASSAQDSVYGYTF
CDR3 DNA: TGTGCCAGCAGTGCTCAGGACAGCGTCTATGGCTACACCTTC

V gene: TRBV12-3/TRBV12-4
clone size: many
D gene: TRBD2
J gene: TRBJ2-3
CDR3 protein: CASSLQRGPRDTQYF
CDR3 DNA: TGTGCCAGCAGTTTACAGCGGGGACCGCGAGATACGCAGTATTTT

V gene: TRBV20-1
clone size: NA
D gene: TRBD2
J gene: TRBJ2-3
CDR3 protein: CSASLAGADTQYF
CDR3 DNA: TGCAGTGCTAGTCTAGCGGGAGCAGATACGCAGTATTTT

V gene: TRBV15
clone size: NA
D gene: NA
J gene: TRBJ2-3
CDR3 protein: CATSSLPGVTDTQYF
CDR3 DNA: TGTGCCACCAGCTCCCTACCGGGAGTGACAGATACGCAGTATTTT

V gene: TRBV4-3
clone size: many
D gene: TRBD1
J gene: TRBJ1-1
CDR3 protein: CASSQEGTGNTEAFF
CDR3 DNA: TGCGCCAGCAGCCAAGAGGGGACAGGGAACACTGAAGCTTTCTTT

V gene: TRBV7-2
clone size: many
D gene: NA
J gene: TRBJ1-5
CDR3 protein: CASSPGTFSNQPQHF
CDR3 DNA: TGTGCCAGCAGTCCCGGGACATTTAGCAATCAGCCCCAGCATTTT

V gene: TRBV29-1
clone size: many
D gene: NA
J gene: TRBJ1-4
CDR3 protein: CSVDLGANEKLFF
CDR3 DNA: TGCAGCGTTGATCTGGGGGCGAATGAAAAACTGTTTTTT

V gene: TRBV20-1
clone size: few
D gene: TRBD1
J gene: TRBJ2-3
CDR3 protein: CSASQGVADTQYF
CDR3 DNA: TGCAGTGCTAGTCAGGGGGTTGCAGATACGCAGTATTTT

V gene: TRBV28
clone size: many
D gene: NA
J gene: TRBJ1-5
CDR3 protein: CASSPTGTSNQPQHF
CDR3 DNA: TGTGCCAGCAGTCCGACCGGGACATCGAATCAGCCCCAGCATTTT

V gene: TRBV5-1
clone size: many
D gene: TRBD1
J gene: TRBJ1-1
CDR3 protein: CASSPWSGGQNTEAFF
CDR3 DNA: TGCGCCAGCAGCCCCTGGTCAGGGGGTCAGAACACTGAAGCTTTCTTT

V gene: TRBV6-5
clone size: many
D gene: NA
J gene: TRBJ2-5
CDR3 protein: CASSNPGPRETQYF
CDR3 DNA: TGTGCCAGCAGTAACCCGGGACCCCGTGAGACCCAGTACTTC

V gene: TRBV6-1
clone size: few
D gene: NA
J gene: TRBJ2-7
CDR3 protein: CASSRENKRSEQYF
CDR3 DNA: TGTGCCAGCAGTAGGGAAAACAAGAGGTCCGAGCAGTACTTC

V gene: TRBV6-5
clone size: NA
D gene: TRBD1
J gene: TRBJ2-5
CDR3 protein: CASSWDRKQETQYF
CDR3 DNA: TGTGCCAGCAGTTGGGACAGAAAACAAGAGACCCAGTACTTC

V gene: TRBV20-1
clone size: many
D gene: NA
J gene: TRBJ2-7
CDR3 protein: CSATRDANYEQYF
CDR3 DNA: TGCAGTGCTACCAGGGACGCCAACTACGAGCAGTACTTC

V gene: TRBV5-1
clone size: NA
D gene: NA
J gene: TRBJ2-7
CDR3 protein: CASRVGSGYEQYF
CDR3 DNA: TGCGCCAGCAGGGTAGGTAGCGGCTACGAGCAGTACTTC

V gene: TRBV7-2
clone size: many
D gene: NA
J gene: TRBJ1-3
CDR3 protein: CASSFRTGTGNTIYF
CDR3 DNA: TGTGCCAGCAGCTTCAGGACCGGTACTGGAAACACCATATATTTT

V gene: TRBV4-3
clone size: NA
D gene: TRBD1
J gene: TRBJ1-1
CDR3 protein: CASSQVGQGNTEAFF
CDR3 DNA: TGCGCCAGCAGCCAAGTTGGACAGGGGAACACTGAAGCTTTCTTT

V gene: TRBV6-5
clone size: many
D gene: TRBD2
J gene: TRBJ2-3
CDR3 protein: CASSYSLWTSGENTDTQYF
CDR3 DNA: TGTGCCAGCAGTTACTCACTCTGGACTAGCGGAGAGAACACAGATACGCAGTATTTT

V gene: TRBV5-1
clone size: medium-sized
D gene: TRBD2
J gene: TRBJ2-1
CDR3 protein: CASSLGPSGTNNEQFF
CDR3 DNA: TGCGCCAGCAGCTTGGGCCCTAGCGGGACCAACAATGAGCAGTTCTTC

V gene: TRBV20-1
clone size: NA
D gene: TRBD2
J gene: TRBJ2-7
CDR3 protein: CSPLAVSAYEQYF
CDR3 DNA: TGCAGTCCCCTAGCGGTATCTGCCTACGAGCAGTACTTC

V gene: TRBV29-1
clone size: many
D gene: NA
J gene: TRBJ2-3
CDR3 protein: CSVVGAKAGPDTQYF
CDR3 DNA: TGCAGCGTTGTGGGGGCCAAGGCGGGCCCAGATACGCAGTATTTT

V gene: TRBV20-1
clone size: once
D gene: TRBD2
J gene: TRBJ2-7
CDR3 protein: CSARTGLALSYEQYF
CDR3 DNA: TGCAGTGCTAGAACCGGACTAGCGCTGTCCTACGAGCAGTACTTC

V gene: TRBV4-2
clone size: NA
D gene: NA
J gene: TRBJ2-7
CDR3 protein: CASSLRVVSPKESYEQYF
CDR3 DNA: TGTGCCAGCAGCCTCAGGGTCGTCTCCCCCAAAGAATCCTACGAGCAGTACTTC

V gene: TRBV7-2
clone size: NA
D gene: NA
J gene: TRBJ2-1
CDR3 protein: CASSLEFRSPEQFF
CDR3 DNA: TGTGCCAGCAGCTTAGAATTCAGGAGTCCTGAGCAGTTCTTC

V gene: TRBV10-3
clone size: many
D gene: NA
J gene: TRBJ1-6
CDR3 protein: CAISESRSPLHF
CDR3 DNA: TGTGCCATCAGTGAGTCACGGTCACCCCTCCACTTT

V gene: TRBV7-2
clone size: few
D gene: TRBD2
J gene: TRBJ2-7
CDR3 protein: CASSPSGLAYEQYF
CDR3 DNA: TGTGCCAGCAGCCCGAGTGGACTAGCTTACGAGCAGTACTTC

V gene: TRBV27
clone size: NA
D gene: TRBD1
J gene: TRBJ2-4
CDR3 protein: CASSFRTGDKNIQYF
CDR3 DNA: TGTGCCAGCAGTTTCCGGACAGGGGATAAAAACATTCAGTACTTC

V gene: TRBV27
clone size: few
D gene: TRBD2
J gene: TRBJ2-7
CDR3 protein: CASTDLAGTYEQYF
CDR3 DNA: TGTGCCAGCACCGATTTAGCGGGGACCTACGAGCAGTACTTC

V gene: TRBV6-1
clone size: few
D gene: TRBD1
J gene: TRBJ2-1
CDR3 protein: CASRMGQGPYNEQFF
CDR3 DNA: TGTGCCAGCAGGATGGGACAGGGACCCTACAATGAGCAGTTCTTC

V gene: TRBV5-1
clone size: few
D gene: TRBD2
J gene: TRBJ2-1
CDR3 protein: CASSLGGLASYNEQFF
CDR3 DNA: TGCGCCAGCAGCTTGGGGGGACTAGCGAGTTACAATGAGCAGTTCTTC

V gene: TRBV5-1
clone size: many
D gene: TRBD2
J gene: TRBJ2-1
CDR3 protein: CASSAGLAGVNEQFF
CDR3 DNA: TGCGCCAGCAGCGCCGGACTAGCGGGAGTCAATGAGCAGTTCTTC